This TCR beta chain was documented in a study of blood T cells in healthy people across ages. Looking at the study overall: Roughly one uniquely barcoded beta molecule per two T cells was captured.

A J-beta primer mix and a sample-barcoded 5' primer were used in a second PCR of roughly 7 to 12 cycles. MiXCR was run by TCRdb on the 5' RACE reads, yielding one entry per CDR3 protein. In the table there are around 940,000 distinct CDR3 sequences, roughly half of which are singletons. Study-wide results and limits: Both naive CD4+ cell counts and diversity were greater in long-lived donors than in aged donors.

A single count supports this clonotype. Its antigen remains unidentified. The extraction recovered at least 6 micrograms of total RNA per sample. The sequencing sample was made of blood. The TCR comes from a woman between 55 and 75 years old in good health.

CDR3 DNA sequence: TGTGCCATCAGTGGTGAGGGAGTAAGCACAGATACGCAGTATTTT. Translated, it gives CAISGEGVSTDTQYF. The J gene is TRBJ2-3, the V gene TRBV10-3; possible D gene TRBD2, 5 bases. The ends were cut back, 4 bases at V and 0 bases at J, with 11 bases in the middle. Germline V gene lookup returns CDR1 ENHRY and CDR2 SYGVKD. The CDR3 contains 15 residues.